The rows below give T cell receptor beta chains drawn from one sample of a study of T cell responses to AZD1222 COVID-19 vaccine. Method: immunoSEQ multiplex PCR; TCRdb's copy keeps in-frame clones and lacks some. Of more than 110,000 clones listed, 90% are singletons. Sequencing was performed on peripheral blood, taken on day 0 of AZD1222 vaccination. All receptors derive from an adult in good health. Both conserved end residues are part of each CDR3. Fields, in order: clone size, J gene, V gene, D gene, CDR3 length, CDR3 DNA, CDR3 protein. D genes are given only for firm matches. Size values are once, few and many counts, or a class for expanded clones, and some rows have none.

>NA|TRBJ1-2|TRBV7-2|TRBD1|15
TGTGCCAGCAGCCTGAGGACAGGGGCGCCCTATGGCTACACCTTC
CASSLRTGAPYGYTF
>NA|TRBJ2-5|TRBV19|TRBD2|17
TGTGCCAGTAGTAAAACATCCGGGACTAGCGGACAAGAGACCCAGTACTTC
CASSKTSGTSGQETQYF
>NA|TRBJ1-1|TRBV6-5|NA|14
TGTGCCAGCAGTTACTCTCGGGTGCCCACTGAAGCTTTCTTT
CASSYSRVPTEAFF
>NA|TRBJ1-5|TRBV10-1|NA|17
TGCGCCAGCAGTGGACCACAGGGAAATGAGAGCAATCAGCCCCAGCATTTT
CASSGPQGNESNQPQHF
>NA|TRBJ1-1|TRBV12-3/TRBV12-4|NA|13
TGTGCCAGCAGTTTAAAGGGAAACACTGAAGCTTTCTTT
CASSLKGNTEAFF
>NA|TRBJ2-2|TRBV12-5|NA|13
TGTGCTAGTGGTACTACAGGGTTCTGGGAGCTGTTTTTT
CASGTTGFWELFF
>NA|TRBJ1-2|TRBV24-1|NA|12
TGTGCCACCAGTGACGGGATCAGCGGCTACACCTTC
CATSDGISGYTF
>NA|TRBJ1-1|TRBV5-8|NA|13
TGTGCCAGCAGCGTTACATCGAACACTGAAGCTTTCTTT
CASSVTSNTEAFF
>NA|TRBJ1-2|TRBV5-1|NA|16
TGCGCCAGCAGCTTGGTAGGTCTAGGAGATTTCTATGGCTACACCTTC
CASSLVGLGDFYGYTF
>NA|TRBJ2-3|TRBV5-4|NA|13
TGTGCCAGCAGCTTTTCCCTTTCGGATACGCAGTATTTT
CASSFSLSDTQYF
>NA|TRBJ2-5|TRBV29-1|TRBD1|14
TGCAGCGTTGCTGTGGGACAGGGGGCAGAGACCCAGTACTTC
CSVAVGQGAETQYF
>NA|TRBJ1-6|TRBV21-1|NA|15
TGTGCCAGCAGCAAAGTAATAGGGATAGATTCACCCCTCCACTTT
CASSKVIGIDSPLHF
>few|TRBJ1-3|TRBV2|TRBD1|17
TGTGCCAGCAGTTACTCACGGACAGGGGGCATCGGAAACACCATATATTTT
CASSYSRTGGIGNTIYF
>many|TRBJ2-5|TRBV7-9|NA|15
TGTGCCAGCAGCTTAGTTTCGGGGGCCGATGAGACCCAGTACTTC
CASSLVSGADETQYF
>NA|TRBJ1-3|TRBV5-4|NA|15
TGTGCCAGCAGCCTCCAGCCTCACTCTGGAAACACCATATATTTT
CASSLQPHSGNTIYF
>NA|TRBJ1-2|TRBV14|NA|14
TGTGCCAGCAGCCAAGCCGGGCAGAGCTATGGCTACACCTTC
CASSQAGQSYGYTF
>NA|TRBJ1-3|TRBV5-6|NA|14
TGTGCCAGCAGCTACAGTAACTCTGGAAACACCATATATTTT
CASSYSNSGNTIYF
>NA|TRBJ1-2|TRBV6-5|NA|16
TGTGCCAGCAGTTACGGCGGGGGCTCGGGTAACTATGGCTACACCTTC
CASSYGGGSGNYGYTF
>NA|TRBJ2-1|TRBV6-5|TRBD2|15
TGTGCCAGCGGGCCTTTAGCGGGATCCTACAATGAGCAGTTCTTC
CASGPLAGSYNEQFF
>NA|TRBJ2-1|TRBV30|TRBD2|15
TGTGCCTGGAGTGAACTAGCGGGCCTCTACAATGAGCAGTTCTTC
CAWSELAGLYNEQFF
>NA|TRBJ2-1|TRBV27|TRBD1|17
TGTGCCAGCAGTCCAGGGGGCGGTCCTAGCTCCTACAATGAGCAGTTCTTC
CASSPGGGPSSYNEQFF
>NA|TRBJ1-1|TRBV12-3/TRBV12-4|TRBD1|13
TGTGCCAGCAGACGGACAGGGCCCACTGAAGCTTTCTTT
CASRRTGPTEAFF
>NA|TRBJ2-1|TRBV5-1|NA|16
TGCGCCAGCAGCTTGACTCCCCTCCCACTGGACAATGAGCAGTTCTTC
CASSLTPLPLDNEQFF
>NA|TRBJ2-7|TRBV5-5|NA|14
TGTGCCAGCAGCCAATTTCTAGGGCTCTACGAGCAGTACTTC
CASSQFLGLYEQYF
>NA|TRBJ1-1|TRBV5-1|NA|14
TGCGCCAGCAGCTTGAGAAACATGAACACTGAAGCTTTCTTT
CASSLRNMNTEAFF
>NA|TRBJ1-2|TRBV5-4|NA|15
TGTGCCAGCAGCTTGGGCGGGGGCCTGAGCTATGGCTACACCTTC
CASSLGGGLSYGYTF
>NA|TRBJ2-3|TRBV19|NA|14
TGTGCCAGTAGTATGGGCAGTGCCACAGATACGCAGTATTTT
CASSMGSATDTQYF
>NA|TRBJ2-1|TRBV7-8|NA|19
TGTGCCAGCAGCCGGGACAGGGGCCGAGCGGGGGGGATTTACAATGAGCAGTTCTTC
CASSRDRGRAGGIYNEQFF
>NA|TRBJ2-7|TRBV21-1|NA|10
TGTGCCAGCACCACCTACGAGCAGTACTTC
CASTTYEQYF
>once|TRBJ2-6|TRBV28|NA|18
TGTGCCAGCAGCCCCTCTTGGGGGGTCGACTCTGGGGCCAACGTCCTGACTTTC
CASSPSWGVDSGANVLTF
>NA|TRBJ2-1|TRBV19|NA|16
TGTGCCAGTAGTATACTCGGGGCTGACTCCTACAATGAGCAGTTCTTC
CASSILGADSYNEQFF
>NA|TRBJ2-5|TRBV6-6|TRBD2|14
TGTGCCAGCAGTTACGGCCAGCGGGGGGAGACCCAGTACTTC
CASSYGQRGETQYF
>NA|TRBJ2-7|TRBV27|NA|14
TGTGCCAGCGCCCTGGTAGGGGACGTCCACGAGCAGTACTTC
CASALVGDVHEQYF
>NA|TRBJ2-5|TRBV3-1/TRBV3-2|NA|16
TGTGCCAGCAGCCAAGAACGGCCACCCAGAAGGGAGACCCAGTACTTC
CASSQERPPRRETQYF
>once|TRBJ1-4|TRBV25-1|TRBD1|14
TGTGCCAGCAGTGCACAGGGGTGGGGCGAAAAACTGTTTTTT
CASSAQGWGEKLFF
>NA|TRBJ1-4|TRBV5-5|NA|14
TGTGCCAGCAGCTTGGTAGGGCTTAGTGAAAAACTGTTTTTT
CASSLVGLSEKLFF
>NA|TRBJ1-2|TRBV29-1|NA|11
TGCAGCGTTGCTGTAAACTATGGCTACACCTTC
CSVAVNYGYTF
>NA|TRBJ2-1|TRBV13|TRBD2|17
TGTGCCAGCAGCTTAGAGGGACTAGCGGGACTCTACAATGAGCAGTTCTTC
CASSLEGLAGLYNEQFF
>once|TRBJ1-4|TRBV4-1|NA|17
TGCGCCAGCAGCCAAGAAAACAGCCGAGCAACTAATGAAAAACTGTTTTTT
CASSQENSRATNEKLFF
>NA|TRBJ2-7|TRBV5-6|NA|13
TGTGCCAGCAGCCTAGCGTCCTCCTACGAGCAGTACTTC
CASSLASSYEQYF
>NA|TRBJ2-3|TRBV9|NA|14
TGTGCCAGCAGCGTAGACGGGAGCACAGATACGCAGTATTTT
CASSVDGSTDTQYF
>NA|TRBJ1-2|TRBV23-1|NA|16
TGCGCCAGCAGTCATTGTCCTCAGGGGACTAACTATGGCTACACCTTC
CASSHCPQGTNYGYTF
>NA|TRBJ1-1|TRBV5-1|NA|18
TGCGCCAGCAGCCCTTATGCGGGGTCGGCGGGGGGTAACACTGAAGCTTTCTTT
CASSPYAGSAGGNTEAFF
>NA|TRBJ2-3|TRBV28|NA|14
TGTGCCAGCAGTTTGGGAAGGGGCACAGATACGCAGTATTTT
CASSLGRGTDTQYF
>NA|TRBJ2-1|TRBV11-3|NA|17
TGTGCCAGCAGCCCCCCCGATTTTTGGGAAGGGGCCTCTGAGCAGTTCTTC
CASSPPDFWEGASEQFF
>once|TRBJ1-2|TRBV5-1|NA|16
TGCGCCAGCAGCCCAGGTGGGAACCCAATATACTATGGCTACACCTTC
CASSPGGNPIYYGYTF
>NA|TRBJ2-5|TRBV10-3|TRBD2|13
TGTGCCATCAGCGGACCTAGCGGGGAGACCCAGTACTTC
CAISGPSGETQYF
>NA|TRBJ2-5|TRBV5-6|TRBD2|13
TGTGCCAGCAGAACGGTCGGGGGGGAGACCCAGTACTTC
CASRTVGGETQYF